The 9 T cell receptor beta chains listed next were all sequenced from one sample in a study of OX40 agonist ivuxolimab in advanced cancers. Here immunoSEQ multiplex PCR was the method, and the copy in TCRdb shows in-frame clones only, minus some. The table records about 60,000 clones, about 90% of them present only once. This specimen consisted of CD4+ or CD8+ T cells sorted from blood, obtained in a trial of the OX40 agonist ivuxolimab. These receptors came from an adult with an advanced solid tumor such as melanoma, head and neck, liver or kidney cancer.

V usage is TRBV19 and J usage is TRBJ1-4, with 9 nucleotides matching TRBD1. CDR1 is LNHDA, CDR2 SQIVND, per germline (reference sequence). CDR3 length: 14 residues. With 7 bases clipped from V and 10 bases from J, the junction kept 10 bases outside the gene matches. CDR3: CASKEGQGGRKLFF. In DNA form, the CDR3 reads TGTGCCAGTAAAGAGGGACAGGGAGGGAGAAAACTGTTTTTT.

CDR3 in DNA: TGTGCCAGCTCACCCGTAGGGGCCTACGAGCAGTACTTC. This codes for CASSPVGAYEQYF. The chain combines TRBV18 with TRBJ2-7; possibly TRBD1 for D (5 bases). Germline V CDR1 and CDR2: KGHSH, LQKENI. The ends were cut back, 3 bases at V and 2 bases at J, with 8 bases in the middle. The CDR3 sequence is 13 residues long.

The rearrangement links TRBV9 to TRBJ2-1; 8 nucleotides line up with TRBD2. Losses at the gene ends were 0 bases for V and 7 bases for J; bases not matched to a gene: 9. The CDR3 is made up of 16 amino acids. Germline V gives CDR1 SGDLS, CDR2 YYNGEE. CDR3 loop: CASSVANGGLANEQFF. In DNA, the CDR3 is TGTGCCAGCAGCGTAGCTAACGGAGGACTAGCAAATGAGCAGTTCTTC.

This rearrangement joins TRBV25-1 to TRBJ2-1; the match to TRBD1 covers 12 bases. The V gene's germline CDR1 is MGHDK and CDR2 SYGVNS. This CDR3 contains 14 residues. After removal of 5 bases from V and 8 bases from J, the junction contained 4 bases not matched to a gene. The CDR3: CASSKGQGADEQFF. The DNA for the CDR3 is TGTGCCAGCAGTAAGGGACAGGGGGCCGATGAGCAGTTCTTC.

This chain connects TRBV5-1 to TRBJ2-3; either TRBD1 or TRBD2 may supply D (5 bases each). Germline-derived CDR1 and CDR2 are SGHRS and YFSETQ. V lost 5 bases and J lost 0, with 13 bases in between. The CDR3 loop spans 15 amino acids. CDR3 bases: TGCGCCAGCAGGGGGGTATTCCTAAGCACAGATACGCAGTATTTT. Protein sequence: CASRGVFLSTDTQYF.

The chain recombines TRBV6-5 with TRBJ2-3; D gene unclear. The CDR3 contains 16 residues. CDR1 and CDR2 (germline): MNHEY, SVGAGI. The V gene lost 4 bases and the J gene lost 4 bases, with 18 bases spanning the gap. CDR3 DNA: TGTGCCAGCAGTTCCCTTCTTCACTTTGGGGCAGATACGCAGTATTTT. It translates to CASSSLLHFGADTQYF.

Here the CDR3 reads CASKTSELTDTQYF. CDR3 nucleotide sequence: TGTGCCAGCAAGACTAGCGAATTGACAGATACGCAGTATTTT. The chain links TRBV6-5 to TRBJ2-3; the match to TRBD2 covers 8 bases. The V gene's germline CDR1 is MNHEY and CDR2 SVGAGI. With V trimmed by 7 bases and J by 3 bases, 6 bases remained unmatched. The CDR3 covers 14 residues.

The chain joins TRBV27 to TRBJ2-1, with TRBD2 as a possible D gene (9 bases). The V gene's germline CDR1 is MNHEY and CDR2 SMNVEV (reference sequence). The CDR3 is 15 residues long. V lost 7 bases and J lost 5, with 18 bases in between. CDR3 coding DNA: TGTGCCAGCACCCAGGGGGCTAGCGGGAACAATGAGCAGTTCTTC. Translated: CASTQGASGNNEQFF.

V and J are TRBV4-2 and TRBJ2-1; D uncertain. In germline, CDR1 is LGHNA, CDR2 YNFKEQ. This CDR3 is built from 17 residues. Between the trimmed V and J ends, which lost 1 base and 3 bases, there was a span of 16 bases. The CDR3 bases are TGTGCCAGCAGCCAAGCTCTTTCATGGGGTCACTACAATGAGCAGTTCTTC. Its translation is CASSQALSWGHYNEQFF.